The sequence of this TCR beta chain was determined in a study of shared clonotypes between healthy human individuals. Germline V gives CDR1 SGHTA, CDR2 FQGNSA. J gave up 3 bases and V 5 bases, and 3 bases lay outside the gene matches. This CDR3 comprises 15 residues. In replicate PCRs of sorted subsets, about 190 ng DNA, about 29,000 T cell genomes, was used. Generated by immunoSEQ multiplex PCR, the TCRdb table keeps only in-frame clones and is missing some. The sample lists approximately 400,000 clones, 96% occurring once. The clonotype was recovered from a man aged 30 to 45 in good health. The specimen was memory CD8+ T cells sorted from blood. Subset indicated: CD45RO+ cells pooled with CCR7-negative TemRA cells. The chain uses TRBV7-2 and TRBJ2-7; 14 bases agree with TRBD2. Here the CDR3 DNA reads TGTGCCAGCAGCCGGGGACTAGCGGGAGTCTACGAGCAGTACTTC. This codes for CASSRGLAGVYEQYF.